Included here is one TCR beta chain sequence, with context. These data belong to a study of blood T cell repertoires in COVID-19. Overall study context: Acute and convalescent COVID-19 samples came from the United States, Italy and Spain. PBMCs, B-cell-depleted T cells, or T cells provided the cDNA or gDNA that made up the material.

This CDR3 comprises 12 residues. V was cut by 2 bases and J by 7 bases, with 8 bases left in between. The germline gives CDR1 MGHDK, CDR2 SYGVNS. Authors' data handling: The authors estimated nucleated cell counts from reference gene primer amplification. The repertoire was sequenced with immunoSEQ multiplex PCR; TCRdb's copy has only in-frame clones and lacks some. That table gives V, J and clone size, and the DNA gave D and trimming. The sample includes some 45,000 clones, around 80% of them seen just once. V gene TRBV25-1 combines with J gene TRBJ1-2, with D possibly matching TRBD1 (5 bases). This clonotype was sampled from a woman aged 60-75 years with acute or convalescent COVID-19. Sequencing input: peripheral blood. CDR3 in DNA: TGTGCCAGCAGTGAAGGGGGAGGTGGCTACACCTTC. It is translated as CASSEGGGGYTF.